This record concerns one T cell receptor (beta chain) sequence. The data originate from a study of blood T cell repertoires in COVID-19. Looking at the study overall: The United States, Italy and Spain were the sources of the acute and convalescent COVID-19 samples. The analysed material was cDNA or gDNA that came from T cells, B-cell-depleted T cells, or PBMCs.

CDR1 is SGHKS and CDR2 is YYEKEE in the germline V gene (reference sequence). Trimming removed 5 bases from V and 9 bases from J; junction bases left unmatched: 17. The CDR3 sequence is 17 residues long. Under the authors' procedure: From reference gene primer amplification, estimates of nucleated cell counts were derived. Data came from immunoSEQ multiplex PCR; TCRdb stores just in-frame clones and leaves some out. Clone size and the V and J calls come from that table; the DNA yielded D and trimming. The sample has some 300,000 clones, around 88% seen once. This TCR came from a woman in her twenties or thirties who had recovered from COVID-19. The gene calls are TRBV5-5 and TRBJ2-1, with 10 bases matching TRBD2. Sequenced material: peripheral blood. The CDR3, as DNA: TGTGCCAGCAGTGAAGCTTTAGCGGGGGGCCAGTCAAGTGAGCAGTTCTTC. Translation gives CASSEALAGGQSSEQFF.